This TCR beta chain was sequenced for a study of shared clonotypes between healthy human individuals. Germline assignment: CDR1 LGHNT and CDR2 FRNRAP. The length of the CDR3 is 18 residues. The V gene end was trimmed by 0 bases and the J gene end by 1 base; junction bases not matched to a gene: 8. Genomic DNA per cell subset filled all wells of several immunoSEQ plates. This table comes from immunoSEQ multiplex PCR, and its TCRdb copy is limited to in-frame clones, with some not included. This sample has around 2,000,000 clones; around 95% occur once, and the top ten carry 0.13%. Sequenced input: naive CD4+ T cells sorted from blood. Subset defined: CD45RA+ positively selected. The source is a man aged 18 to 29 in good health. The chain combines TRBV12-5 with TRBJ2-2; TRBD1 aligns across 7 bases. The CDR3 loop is CASGLVQKGQENTGELFF. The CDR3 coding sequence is TGTGCTAGTGGTTTGGTACAAAAAGGACAGGAGAACACCGGGGAGCTGTTTTTT.